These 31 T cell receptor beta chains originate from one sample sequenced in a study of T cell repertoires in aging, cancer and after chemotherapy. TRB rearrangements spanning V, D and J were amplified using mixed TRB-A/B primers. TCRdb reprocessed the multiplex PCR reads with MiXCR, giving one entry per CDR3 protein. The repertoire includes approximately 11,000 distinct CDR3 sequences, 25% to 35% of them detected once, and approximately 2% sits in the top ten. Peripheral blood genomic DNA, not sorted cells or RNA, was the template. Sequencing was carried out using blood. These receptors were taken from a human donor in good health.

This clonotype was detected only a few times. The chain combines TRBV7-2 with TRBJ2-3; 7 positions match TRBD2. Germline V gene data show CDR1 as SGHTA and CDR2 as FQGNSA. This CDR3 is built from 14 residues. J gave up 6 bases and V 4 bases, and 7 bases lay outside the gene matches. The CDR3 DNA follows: TGTGCCAGCAGCTCCGGACTAGGACGGGATACGCAGTATTTT. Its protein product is CASSSGLGRDTQYF.

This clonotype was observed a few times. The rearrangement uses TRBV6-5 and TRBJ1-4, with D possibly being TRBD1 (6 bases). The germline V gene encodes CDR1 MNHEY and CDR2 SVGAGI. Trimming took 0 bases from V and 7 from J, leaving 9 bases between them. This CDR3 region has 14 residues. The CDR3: CASSYSNRAEKLFF. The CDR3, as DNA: TGTGCCAGCAGTTACTCGAACAGGGCTGAAAAACTGTTTTTT.

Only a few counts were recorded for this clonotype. CDR3 DNA: TGTGCCAGCTCACCACGTTCGACAGGGGGCGGGAATGGCTACACCTTC. Protein: CASSPRSTGGGNGYTF. This sequence joins TRBV18 and TRBJ1-2; 10 bases align to TRBD1. CDR1 and CDR2 from the germline V gene are KGHSH and LQKENI. The CDR3 has 16 amino acids. The trim removed 1 base at V and 6 bases at J, leaving 8 bases unmatched. The whole variable domain, remainder taken from reference TRBV18 and TRBJ1-2, is NAGVMQNPRHLVRRRGQEARLRCSPMKGHSHVYWYRQLPEEGLKFMVYLQKENIIDESGMPKERFSAEFPKEGPSILRIQQVVRGDSAAYFCASSPRSTGGGNGYTFGSGTRLTVV.

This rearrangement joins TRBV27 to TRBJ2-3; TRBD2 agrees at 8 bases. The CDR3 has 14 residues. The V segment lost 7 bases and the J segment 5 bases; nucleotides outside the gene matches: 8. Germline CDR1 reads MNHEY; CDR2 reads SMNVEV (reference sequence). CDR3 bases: TGTGCCAGCACCGGGGGGGGGGGGAGAGATACGCAGTATTTT. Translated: CASTGGGGRDTQYF.

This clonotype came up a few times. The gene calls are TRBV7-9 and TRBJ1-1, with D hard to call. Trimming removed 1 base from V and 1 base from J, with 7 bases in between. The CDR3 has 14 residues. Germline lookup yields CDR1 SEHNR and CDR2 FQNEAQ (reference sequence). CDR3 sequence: CASSLEGGNTEAFF. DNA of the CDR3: TGTGCCAGCAGCTTAGAGGGAGGGAACACTGAAGCTTTCTTT.

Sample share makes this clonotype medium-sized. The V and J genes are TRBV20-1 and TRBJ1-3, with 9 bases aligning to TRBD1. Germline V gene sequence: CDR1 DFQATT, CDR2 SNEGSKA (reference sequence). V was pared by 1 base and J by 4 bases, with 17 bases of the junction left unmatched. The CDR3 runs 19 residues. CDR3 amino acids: CSARVLVGTGTTEGNTIYF. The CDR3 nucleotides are TGCAGTGCTAGAGTATTGGTAGGGACAGGGACGACAGAAGGAAACACCATATATTTT.

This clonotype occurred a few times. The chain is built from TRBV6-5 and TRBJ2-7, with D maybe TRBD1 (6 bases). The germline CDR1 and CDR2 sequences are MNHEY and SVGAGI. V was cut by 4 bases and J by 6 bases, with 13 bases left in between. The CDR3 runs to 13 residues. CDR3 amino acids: CASSSGLRGEQYF. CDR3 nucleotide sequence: TGTGCCAGCAGTTCCGGGCTCAGGGGCGAGCAGTACTTC.

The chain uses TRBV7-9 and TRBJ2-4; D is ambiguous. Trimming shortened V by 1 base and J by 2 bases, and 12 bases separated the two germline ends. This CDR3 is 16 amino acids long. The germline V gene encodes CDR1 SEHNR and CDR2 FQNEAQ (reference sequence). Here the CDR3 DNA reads TGTGCCAGCAGCTTAGAGCAGGTTTCAACCAAAAACATTCAGTACTTC. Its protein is CASSLEQVSTKNIQYF.

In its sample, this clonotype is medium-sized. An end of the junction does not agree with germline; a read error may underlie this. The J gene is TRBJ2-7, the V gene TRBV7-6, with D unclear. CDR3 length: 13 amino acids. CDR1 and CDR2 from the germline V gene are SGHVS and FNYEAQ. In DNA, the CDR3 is TGTGCCAGCAGCTTAGGTCAATCCTCCGAGCAGTACTTC. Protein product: CASSLGQSSEQYF.

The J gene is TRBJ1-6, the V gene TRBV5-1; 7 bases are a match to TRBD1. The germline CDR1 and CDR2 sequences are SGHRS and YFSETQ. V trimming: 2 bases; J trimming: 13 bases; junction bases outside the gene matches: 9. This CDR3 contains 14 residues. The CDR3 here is CASSFAGGGGPLHF. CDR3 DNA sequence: TGCGCCAGCAGCTTCGCAGGGGGTGGGGGCCCCCTCCACTTT. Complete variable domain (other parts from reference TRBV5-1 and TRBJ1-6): KAGVTQTPRYLIKTRGQQVTLSCSPISGHRSVSWYQQTPGQGLQFLFEYFSETQRNKGNFPGRFSGRQFSNSRSEMNVSTLELGDSALYLCASSFAGGGGPLHFGNGTRLTVT.

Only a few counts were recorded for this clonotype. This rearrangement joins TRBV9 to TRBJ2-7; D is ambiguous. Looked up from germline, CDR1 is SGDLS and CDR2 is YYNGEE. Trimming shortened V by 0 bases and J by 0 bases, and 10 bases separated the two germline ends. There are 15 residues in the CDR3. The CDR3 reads CASSVGVGSSYEQYF. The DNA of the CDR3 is TGTGCCAGCAGCGTAGGCGTGGGGTCCTCCTACGAGCAGTACTTC.

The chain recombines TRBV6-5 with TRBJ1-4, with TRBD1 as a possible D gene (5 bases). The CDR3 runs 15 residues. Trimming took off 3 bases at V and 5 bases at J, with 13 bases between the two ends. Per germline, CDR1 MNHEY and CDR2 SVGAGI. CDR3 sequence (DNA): TGTGCCAGCAGTTATACCGACAGTCGCAATGAAAAACTGTTTTTT. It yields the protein CASSYTDSRNEKLFF.

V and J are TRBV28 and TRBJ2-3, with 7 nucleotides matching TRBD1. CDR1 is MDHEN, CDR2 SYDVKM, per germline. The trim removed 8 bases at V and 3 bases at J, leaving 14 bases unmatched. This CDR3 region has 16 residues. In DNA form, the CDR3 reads TGTGCCAGCCTCGGGGACAGCCGAAGACTAACAGATACGCAGTATTTT. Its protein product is CASLGDSRRLTDTQYF.

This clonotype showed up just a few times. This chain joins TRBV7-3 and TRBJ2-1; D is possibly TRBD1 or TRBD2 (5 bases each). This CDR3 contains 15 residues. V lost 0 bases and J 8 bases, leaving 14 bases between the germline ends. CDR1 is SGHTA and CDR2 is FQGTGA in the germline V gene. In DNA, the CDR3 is TGTGCCAGCAGCTTAACGCGCCAGGGAGCGCATGAGCAGTTCTTC. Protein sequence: CASSLTRQGAHEQFF.

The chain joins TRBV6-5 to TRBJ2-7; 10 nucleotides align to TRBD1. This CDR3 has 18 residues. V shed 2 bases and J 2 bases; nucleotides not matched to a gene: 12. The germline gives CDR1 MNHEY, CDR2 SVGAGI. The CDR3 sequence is CASSYPDRGLLPPYEQYF. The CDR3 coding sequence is TGTGCCAGCAGTTACCCGGACAGGGGGTTGCTTCCACCCTACGAGCAGTACTTC.

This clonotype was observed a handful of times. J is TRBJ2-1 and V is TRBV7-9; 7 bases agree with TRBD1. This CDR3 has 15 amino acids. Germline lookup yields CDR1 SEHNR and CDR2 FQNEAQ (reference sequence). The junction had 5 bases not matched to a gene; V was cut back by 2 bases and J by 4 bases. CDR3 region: CASSLRTGIYNEQFF. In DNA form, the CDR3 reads TGTGCCAGCAGCTTACGGACAGGCATTTACAATGAGCAGTTCTTC.

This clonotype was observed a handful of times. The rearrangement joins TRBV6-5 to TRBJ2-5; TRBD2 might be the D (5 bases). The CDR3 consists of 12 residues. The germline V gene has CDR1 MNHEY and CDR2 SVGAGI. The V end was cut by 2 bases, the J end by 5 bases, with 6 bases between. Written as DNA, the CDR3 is TGTGCCAGCAGTTACACGGGGGAGACCCAGTACTTC. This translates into CASSYTGETQYF.

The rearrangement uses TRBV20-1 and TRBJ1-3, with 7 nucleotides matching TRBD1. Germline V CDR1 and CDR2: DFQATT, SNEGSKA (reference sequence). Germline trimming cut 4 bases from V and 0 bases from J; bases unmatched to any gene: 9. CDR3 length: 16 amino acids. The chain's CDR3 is CSATKQGYLSGNTIYF. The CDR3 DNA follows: TGCAGTGCTACAAAACAGGGGTACCTCTCTGGAAACACCATATATTTT.

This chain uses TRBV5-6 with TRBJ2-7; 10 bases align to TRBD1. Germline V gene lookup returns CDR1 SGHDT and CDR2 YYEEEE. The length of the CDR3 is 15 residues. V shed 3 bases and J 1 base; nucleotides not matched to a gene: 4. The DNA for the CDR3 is TGTGCCAGCAGCTCGGACAGGGGGAGGTCCTACGAGCAGTACTTC. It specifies CASSSDRGRSYEQYF.

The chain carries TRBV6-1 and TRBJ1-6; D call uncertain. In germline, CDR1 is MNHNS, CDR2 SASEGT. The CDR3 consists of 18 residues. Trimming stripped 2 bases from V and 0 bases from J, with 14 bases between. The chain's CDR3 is CASSETTRVSSYNSPLHF. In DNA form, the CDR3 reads TGTGCCAGCAGTGAAACAACACGAGTCTCCTCCTATAATTCACCCCTCCACTTT.

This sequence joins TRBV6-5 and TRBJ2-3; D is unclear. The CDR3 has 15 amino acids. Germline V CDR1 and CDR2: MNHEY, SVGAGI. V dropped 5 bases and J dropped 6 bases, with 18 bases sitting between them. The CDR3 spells CASSVRISSVDTQYF. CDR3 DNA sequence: TGTGCCAGCAGTGTTCGGATTAGTAGTGTCGATACGCAGTATTTT.

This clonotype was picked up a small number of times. The CDR3: CASSPGDRVNTEAFF. As DNA, the CDR3 is TGTGCCAGCTCACCAGGGGACAGGGTGAACACTGAAGCTTTCTTT. The chain joins TRBV18 to TRBJ1-1; TRBD1 matches at 9 bases. The ends lost 2 bases at V and 0 bases at J; junction bases unmatched: 1. This CDR3 region has 15 residues. Germline-derived CDR1 and CDR2 are KGHSH and LQKENI.

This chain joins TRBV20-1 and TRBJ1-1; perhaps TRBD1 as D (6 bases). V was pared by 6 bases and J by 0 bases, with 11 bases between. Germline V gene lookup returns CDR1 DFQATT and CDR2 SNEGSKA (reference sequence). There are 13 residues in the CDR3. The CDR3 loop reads CSALQGLNTEAFF. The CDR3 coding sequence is TGCAGTGCCCTACAGGGATTGAACACTGAAGCTTTCTTT.

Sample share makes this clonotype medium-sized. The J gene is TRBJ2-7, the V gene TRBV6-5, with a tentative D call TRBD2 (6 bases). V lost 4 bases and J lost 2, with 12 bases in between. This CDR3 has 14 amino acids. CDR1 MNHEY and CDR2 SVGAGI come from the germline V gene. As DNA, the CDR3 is TGTGCCAGCAGTTCCGGGCGGGGAACCTACGAGCAGTACTTC. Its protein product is CASSSGRGTYEQYF.

The CDR3 DNA follows: TGCAGCGTGGTGAAGCTCGCTGAGGGGGCAGCTGACTATGGCTACACCTTC. It specifies CSVVKLAEGAADYGYTF. The chain employs TRBV29-1 and TRBJ1-2, with 7 bases matching TRBD1. CDR1 and CDR2 from the germline V gene are SQVTM and ANQGSEA. The junction had 19 bases not matched to a gene; V was cut back by 6 bases and J by 3 bases. This CDR3 is 17 amino acids long.

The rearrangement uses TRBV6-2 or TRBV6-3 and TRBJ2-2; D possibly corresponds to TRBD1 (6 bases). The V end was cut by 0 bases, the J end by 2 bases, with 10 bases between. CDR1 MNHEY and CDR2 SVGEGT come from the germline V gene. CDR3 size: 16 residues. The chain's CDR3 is CASSYSRTVNTGELFF. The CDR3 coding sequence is TGTGCCAGCAGTTACTCTCGGACAGTAAACACCGGGGAGCTGTTTTTT.

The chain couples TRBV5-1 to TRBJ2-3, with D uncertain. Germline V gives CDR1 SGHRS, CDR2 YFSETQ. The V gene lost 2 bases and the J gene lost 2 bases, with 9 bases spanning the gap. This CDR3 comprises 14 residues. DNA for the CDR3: TGCGCCAGCAGCTTCGGGTCTAACACAGATACGCAGTATTTT. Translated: CASSFGSNTDTQYF.

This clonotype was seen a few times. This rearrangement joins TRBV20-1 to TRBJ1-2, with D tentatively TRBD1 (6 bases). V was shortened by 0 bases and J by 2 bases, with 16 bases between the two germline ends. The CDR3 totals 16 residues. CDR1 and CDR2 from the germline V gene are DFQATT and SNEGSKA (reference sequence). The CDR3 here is CSARERHKGDNYGYTF. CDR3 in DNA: TGCAGTGCTAGAGAGCGGCACAAGGGGGACAACTATGGCTACACCTTC.

CDR3 nucleotides: TGTGCCTGGAGTCCCTCTAATGAAAAACTGTTTTTT. It specifies CAWSPSNEKLFF. The chain has TRBV30 and TRBJ1-4; D is ambiguous. The length of the CDR3 is 12 residues. Per germline, CDR1 GTSNPN and CDR2 SVGIG (reference sequence). Trimming removed 2 bases from V and 3 bases from J, with 4 bases in between.

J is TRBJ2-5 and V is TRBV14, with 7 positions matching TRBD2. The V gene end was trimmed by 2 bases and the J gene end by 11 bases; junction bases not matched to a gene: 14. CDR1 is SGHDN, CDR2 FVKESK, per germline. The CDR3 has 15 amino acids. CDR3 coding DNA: TGTGCCAGCAGCCAATTAGCGGGCGCATACAATGAGCAGTACTTC. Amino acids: CASSQLAGAYNEQYF.

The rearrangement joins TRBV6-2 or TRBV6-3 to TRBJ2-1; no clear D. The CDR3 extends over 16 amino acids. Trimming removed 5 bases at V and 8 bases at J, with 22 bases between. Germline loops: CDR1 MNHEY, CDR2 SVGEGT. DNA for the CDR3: TGTGCCAGCAGTGGAAACCGGGCGAGAGTGGGCGATGAGCAGTTCTTC. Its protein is CASSGNRARVGDEQFF.